The T cell receptor (beta chain) under discussion was sequenced for a study of blood T cells in healthy people across ages. This CDR3 region has 14 residues. Trimming cost V 4 bases and J 4 bases, with 11 bases left between them. The germline V gene encodes CDR1 LGHDT and CDR2 YNNKEL (reference sequence). Combining a sample-barcoded 5' primer with a J-beta primer mix, a second PCR ran for roughly 7 to 11 cycles. From the 5' RACE reads, TCRdb called clonotypes with MiXCR, one entry per CDR3 protein. The sample includes 1.2 million to 1.5 million distinct CDR3 sequences, approximately 38% of them seen just once.

The chain recombines TRBV3-1 with TRBJ2-1, with unresolved D. The source is a woman younger than 35 in good health. The sample was blood. The CDR3 nucleotides read TGTGCCAGCAGCCTCCATGGGGTTTACAATGAGCAGTTCTTC. It yields the protein CASSLHGVYNEQFF.